Following are 32 T cell receptor beta chains from one sample sequenced in a study of PD-L1 blockade in urothelial cancer. Sequenced by immunoSEQ multiplex PCR; TCRdb stores in-frame clones only, minus some. The sample carries 85,000 to 90,000 clones, more than 70% recorded once. Noted time point: pretreatment peripheral blood. Sequencing used PBMCs, obtained around atezolizumab (anti-PD-L1) treatment. These TCRs come from a man aged 55 to 69 with urothelial cancer.

The chain uses TRBV5-4 and TRBJ2-6, with TRBD2 matching 7 bases. Germline V gene sequence: CDR1 SGHNT, CDR2 YYREEE (reference sequence). V gave up 10 bases and J gave up 3 bases; unmatched junction bases: 7. The CDR3 is 14 amino acids. The CDR3 bases are TGTGCCTTGGCGGGAGACTTTGGGGCCAACGTCCTGACTTTC. Protein: CALAGDFGANVLTF.

The chain has TRBV7-2 and TRBJ2-3, with TRBD2 matching 8 bases. The CDR3 totals 17 residues. Germline V gene lookup returns CDR1 SGHTA and CDR2 FQGNSA. V was pared by 5 bases and J by 1 base, with 11 bases of the junction left unmatched. CDR3 sequence reads: CASSGRISGSGTDTQYF. In nucleotides, the CDR3 is TGTGCCAGCAGCGGCAGGATAAGCGGGAGCGGCACAGATACGCAGTATTTT.

This chain uses TRBV25-1 with TRBJ2-7; D is possibly TRBD2 (5 bases). Trimming stripped 5 bases from V and 4 bases from J, with 15 bases between. The CDR3 runs 14 residues. Germline values: CDR1 MGHDK, CDR2 SYGVNS. CDR3 protein: CASSRTSGRYEQYF. For the CDR3, the DNA is TGTGCCAGCAGTCGCACTTCGGGGAGATACGAGCAGTACTTC.

The J gene is TRBJ2-1, the V gene TRBV6-5, with TRBD2 matching 11 bases. CDR1 is MNHEY, CDR2 SVGAGI, per germline. J gave up 6 bases and V 5 bases, and 6 bases lay outside the gene matches. The CDR3 loop spans 15 amino acids. DNA for the CDR3: TGTGCCAGCAGTCTTAGCGGGAGGGGAATCAATGAGCAGTTCTTC. This gives the protein CASSLSGRGINEQFF.

The V call is TRBV5-1, the J call TRBJ1-2, with D possibly matching TRBD1 (5 bases). V shed 4 bases and J shed 4 bases, with 17 bases lying between them. The CDR3 loop spans 15 amino acids. Germline V gives CDR1 SGHRS, CDR2 YFSETQ. The CDR3 loop reads CASSGEGTPLYGYTF. The DNA of the CDR3 is TGCGCCAGCAGCGGTGAAGGGACTCCTCTCTATGGCTACACCTTC.

This clone was detected only a few times. The chain combines TRBV6-5 with TRBJ1-2; 9 nucleotides line up with TRBD1. Looked up from germline, CDR1 is MNHEY and CDR2 is SVGAGI. CDR3 length equals 16 residues. V lost 1 base to trimming and J lost 0 bases; unmatched junction nucleotides: 3. The CDR3 protein is CASSYWDRASNYGYTF. The CDR3 DNA is TGTGCCAGCAGTTACTGGGACAGGGCCTCTAACTATGGCTACACCTTC.

Written as DNA, the CDR3 is TGTGCCAGCAGGAAAACCGGGACAGAGAACACTGAAGCTTTCTTT. It yields the protein CASRKTGTENTEAFF. V is TRBV2 and J is TRBJ1-1; 7 nucleotides line up with TRBD1. Germline V CDR1 and CDR2: SNHLY, FYNNEI. This CDR3 region has 15 residues. V lost 6 bases, J lost 1 base, and 8 bases stayed unmatched. The full variable domain, its missing parts supplied by reference TRBV2 and TRBJ1-1, is EPEVTQTPSHQVTQMGQEVILRCVPISNHLYFYWYRQILGQKVEFLVSFYNNEISEKSEIFDDQFSVERPDGSNFTLKIRSTKLEDSAMYFCASRKTGTENTEAFFGQGTRLTVV.

The chain recombines TRBV7-6 with TRBJ2-7, with D possibly being TRBD2 (5 bases). V shed 5 bases and J shed 7 bases, with 15 bases lying between them. CDR1 SGHVS and CDR2 FNYEAQ come from the germline V gene. This CDR3 is 13 amino acids long. Here the CDR3 DNA reads TGTGCCAGCAGCAAAAGACCGACGGGGGAGCAGTACTTC. It specifies CASSKRPTGEQYF.

This clone was seen only once. The chain employs TRBV7-6 and TRBJ1-1; D ambiguous. The CDR3 runs 14 residues. CDR1 is SGHVS, CDR2 FNYEAQ, per germline. Trimming cost V 2 bases and J 1 base, with 8 bases left between them. The CDR3 DNA is TGTGCCAGCAGCTTATTAACTAAGAACACTGAAGCTTTCTTT. Translated, it gives CASSLLTKNTEAFF.

The chain recombines TRBV7-3 with TRBJ2-1; TRBD2 agrees at 9 bases. This CDR3 spans 18 amino acids. The germline V gene encodes CDR1 SGHTA and CDR2 FQGTGA. J lost 8 bases, V lost 3 bases, and 17 bases had no gene match. The CDR3 bases are TGTGCCAGCAGCTTGACCCGTGGGACAGCGGGGGGAATAGATGAGCAGTTCTTC. This sequence encodes CASSLTRGTAGGIDEQFF.

This chain joins TRBV6-5 and TRBJ2-5; D is unresolved. V dropped 8 bases and J dropped 5 bases, with 18 bases sitting between them. The V gene's germline CDR1 is MNHEY and CDR2 SVGAGI. The CDR3 consists of 14 residues. The CDR3 protein is CASGPGFLSETQYF. CDR3 in DNA: TGTGCCAGCGGGCCTGGATTTTTGTCGGAGACCCAGTACTTC.

The gene calls are TRBV5-4 and TRBJ2-3; D is possibly TRBD1 (5 bases). Germline V CDR1 and CDR2: SGHNT, YYREEE (reference sequence). The CDR3 is 13 amino acids. Trimming removed 4 bases from V and 9 bases from J, with 15 bases in between. The CDR3 nucleotides read TGTGCCAGCAGCCCAAAGACAGAGAGCACGCAGTATTTT. Its protein product is CASSPKTESTQYF.

This chain connects TRBV27 to TRBJ2-3, with 7 bases identical to TRBD2. The V gene's germline CDR1 is MNHEY and CDR2 SMNVEV (reference sequence). There are 14 residues in the CDR3. The J segment lost 1 base and the V segment lost 5 bases, leaving 3 bases of the junction unmatched. CDR3 sequence: CASSLAGGTDTQYF. In nucleotides, the CDR3 is TGTGCCAGCAGTCTCGCGGGGGGCACAGATACGCAGTATTTT.

This sequence joins TRBV18 and TRBJ1-5; TRBD1 aligns across 8 bases. Per germline, CDR1 KGHSH and CDR2 LQKENI. This CDR3 contains 15 residues. The trim removed 3 bases at V and 0 bases at J, leaving 1 base unmatched. CDR3 DNA sequence: TGTGCCAGCTCACCCCAGGGGGCTAGCAATCAGCCCCAGCATTTT. This translates into CASSPQGASNQPQHF.

The V and J genes are TRBV30 and TRBJ1-5; D might be TRBD1 (5 bases). Germline CDR1 reads GTSNPN; CDR2 reads SVGIG (reference sequence). The length of the CDR3 is 12 residues. Trimming cost V 5 bases and J 4 bases, with 9 bases left between them. The DNA for the CDR3 is TGTGCCTGGGGGGGGTTAAATCAGCCCCAGCATTTT. Translated: CAWGGLNQPQHF.

The chain employs TRBV4-3 and TRBJ2-3, with 7 bases matching TRBD2. J lost 3 bases, V lost 5 bases, and 2 bases had no gene match. In germline, CDR1 is LGHNA, CDR2 YSLEER. This CDR3 spans 13 amino acids. The CDR3 sequence is CASSFGGTDTQYF. As DNA, the CDR3 is TGCGCCAGCAGCTTCGGGGGGACAGATACGCAGTATTTT.

With respect to this clone: Germline is not matched at one junction end, which may reflect a read error. This chain uses TRBV30 with TRBJ2-1, with TRBD2 identical over 8 bases. Germline V CDR1 and CDR2: GTSNPN, SVGIG (reference sequence). The CDR3 has 11 residues. The CDR3 DNA reads as TGTGCCTGGTCAGCGGGAGTGGGATCGATCTTC. Its protein is CAWSAGVGSIF.

By sample fraction, this clone is medium-sized (0.01 to 0.1%). The chain recombines TRBV19 with TRBJ2-3; D is undetermined. The germline V gene has CDR1 LNHDA and CDR2 SQIVND (reference sequence). The CDR3 runs to 15 residues. The V gene lost 3 bases and the J gene lost 2 bases, with 12 bases spanning the gap. The CDR3 sequence: CASSIVRRHTDTQYF. The CDR3 nucleotides are TGTGCCAGTAGTATCGTCCGGCGGCACACAGATACGCAGTATTTT.

V and J are TRBV7-3 and TRBJ2-2, with TRBD2 matching over 11 bases. The V gene end was trimmed by 1 base and the J gene end by 5 bases; junction bases not matched to a gene: 9. CDR1 and CDR2 from the germline V gene are SGHTA and FQGTGA. The CDR3 covers 18 residues. This CDR3 reads CASSLSLAGGPRTGELFF. Here the CDR3 DNA reads TGTGCCAGCAGCTTAAGTTTAGCGGGAGGGCCCCGGACCGGGGAGCTGTTTTTT.

This sequence joins TRBV28 and TRBJ2-2; 7 positions match TRBD2. V dropped 10 bases and J dropped 0; count of bases not matched to a gene: 23. Germline lookup yields CDR1 MDHEN and CDR2 SYDVKM. The CDR3 runs 20 residues. CDR3 coding DNA: TGTGCCACACTACCGGGGGGAGGAGCTTTCCAATACCCGAACACCGGGGAGCTGTTTTTT. Translating gives CATLPGGGAFQYPNTGELFF. Using reference TRBV28 and TRBJ2-2 for the parts outside the CDR3, the full variable domain is DVKVTQSSRYLVKRTGEKVFLECVQDMDHENMFWYRQDPGLGLRLIYFSYDVKMKEKGDIPEGYSVSREKKERFSLILESASTNQTSMYLCATLPGGGAFQYPNTGELFFGEGSRLTVL.

The CDR3 nucleotides are TGTGCCAGCAGCCCCCGCGAGCGGAACACTGAAGCTTTCTTT. This sequence encodes CASSPRERNTEAFF. This chain joins TRBV9 and TRBJ1-1; D gene ambiguous. The germline CDR1 and CDR2 sequences are SGDLS and YYNGEE. The CDR3 spans 14 residues. The V gene lost 4 bases and the J gene lost 1 base, with 11 bases spanning the gap.

The chain couples TRBV2 to TRBJ2-7, with 7 bases fitting TRBD2. The CDR3 runs to 14 residues. Germline V gives CDR1 SNHLY, CDR2 FYNNEI. V shed 4 bases and J 0 bases; nucleotides not matched to a gene: 3. CDR3 protein: CASSGGSYSYEQYF. In DNA form, the CDR3 reads TGTGCCAGCAGTGGCGGGAGCTACTCCTACGAGCAGTACTTC.

The sample holds one count of this clone. This chain joins TRBV4-1 and TRBJ2-7, with D perhaps TRBD1 (5 bases). This CDR3 comprises 14 residues. Trimming pared 3 bases from V and 4 bases from J, leaving 13 bases between. Germline V CDR1 and CDR2: MGHRA, YSYEKL. The chain's CDR3 is CASSHPQGDYEQYF. The DNA for the CDR3 is TGCGCCAGCAGCCACCCTCAGGGCGATTACGAGCAGTACTTC.

The chain is built from TRBV18 and TRBJ2-7, with 8 bases fitting TRBD2. CDR1 is KGHSH, CDR2 LQKENI, per germline. The CDR3 is 18 amino acids. V dropped 3 bases and J dropped 0; count of bases not matched to a gene: 13. CDR3 nucleotides: TGTGCCAGCTCACCCCTAAACCCTACTAGCGGAAGCTCCTACGAGCAGTACTTC. Translation: CASSPLNPTSGSSYEQYF.

The chain couples TRBV30 to TRBJ2-7, with D possibly being TRBD2 (5 bases). V was cut by 5 bases and J by 2 bases, with 13 bases left in between. Looked up from germline, CDR1 is GTSNPN and CDR2 is SVGIG (reference sequence). CDR3 length: 13 amino acids. The CDR3 coding sequence is TGTGCCTGGGCACTGGACTCAACCTACGAGCAGTACTTC. Encoded protein: CAWALDSTYEQYF.

CDR3 DNA sequence: TGTGCCAGCAGCCTCACAGGAATCTCTGGGGCCAACGTCCTGACTTTC. This translates into CASSLTGISGANVLTF. This sequence joins TRBV7-3 and TRBJ2-6; maybe TRBD1 (5 bases). Germline V gene sequence: CDR1 SGHTA, CDR2 FQGTGA. The CDR3 extends over 16 amino acids. Trimming removed 5 bases at V and 0 bases at J, with 11 bases between.

The chain couples TRBV28 to TRBJ2-3; 13 positions agree with TRBD2. The CDR3 has 18 amino acids. V dropped 2 bases and J dropped 6; count of bases not matched to a gene: 11. The germline CDR1 and CDR2 sequences are MDHEN and SYDVKM. The CDR3 region is CASSLRSGTSGITDTQYF. CDR3 in DNA: TGTGCCAGCAGTTTACGCTCCGGGACTAGCGGGATCACGGATACGCAGTATTTT. Together with reference TRBV28 and TRBJ2-3, the CDR3 gives the full variable domain: DVKVTQSSRYLVKRTGEKVFLECVQDMDHENMFWYRQDPGLGLRLIYFSYDVKMKEKGDIPEGYSVSREKKERFSLILESASTNQTSMYLCASSLRSGTSGITDTQYFGPGTRLTVL.

The rearrangement joins TRBV30 to TRBJ1-1, with TRBD1 as a possible D gene (5 bases). The CDR3 loop spans 18 amino acids. Germline assignment: CDR1 GTSNPN and CDR2 SVGIG (reference sequence). The V gene lost 3 bases and the J gene lost 1 base, with 24 bases spanning the gap. The CDR3 is CAWRTRRPDSAPNTEAFF. CDR3 in DNA: TGTGCCTGGAGGACCCGCCGGCCCGACAGTGCACCGAACACTGAAGCTTTCTTT.

This sequence joins TRBV11-2 and TRBJ2-7; 8 bases are a match to TRBD2. After removal of 5 bases from V and 1 base from J, the junction contained 4 bases not matched to a gene. This CDR3 comprises 14 residues. Germline V CDR1 and CDR2: SGHAT, FQNNGV. The chain's CDR3 is CASSPTSGSYEQYF. The CDR3 nucleotides read TGTGCCAGCAGCCCAACTAGCGGATCCTACGAGCAGTACTTC. The variable domain in full, with the rest retrieved from reference TRBV11-2 and TRBJ2-7, is EAGVAQSPRYKIIEKRQSVAFWCNPISGHATLYWYQQILGQGPKLLIQFQNNGVVDDSQLPKDRFSAERLKGVDSTLKIQPAKLEDSAVYLCASSPTSGSYEQYFGPGTRLTVT.

The table lists this clone with a count of one. Other nucleotide sequences from this sample produce the same CDR3. The CDR3 sequence: CASSLAGGGNQPQHF. The CDR3 nucleotides read TGCGCCAGCAGCTTGGCCGGGGGGGGCAATCAGCCCCAGCATTTT. The chain couples TRBV5-1 to TRBJ1-5; a weak D match, TRBD1 (5 bases). This CDR3 is 15 amino acids long. Germline V gene data show CDR1 as SGHRS and CDR2 as YFSETQ. V was clipped by 0 bases and J by 2 bases, with 9 bases between them.

V is TRBV7-2 and J is TRBJ2-7; TRBD2 is a possible D gene (6 bases). Germline loops: CDR1 SGHTA, CDR2 FQGNSA. The V end was cut by 0 bases, the J end by 0 bases, with 9 bases between. CDR3 size: 15 residues. The CDR3 spells CASSLAHGSSYEQYF. CDR3 DNA: TGTGCCAGCAGCTTAGCGCACGGGAGCTCCTACGAGCAGTACTTC.

This chain uses TRBV10-3 with TRBJ2-7, with 12 bases matching TRBD1. With 10 bases clipped from V and 1 base from J, the junction kept 14 bases outside the gene matches. The CDR3 is 17 residues long. Germline V lookup: CDR1 ENHRY, CDR2 SYGVKD. CDR3 loop: CATRGQGAEQKSYEQYF. Written as DNA, the CDR3 is TGTGCCACGAGGGGACAGGGGGCCGAACAAAAATCCTACGAGCAGTACTTC.